The sequence of this TCR beta chain was determined in a study of blood T cell repertoires in COVID-19. Some clones are missing from TCRdb's copy, which holds only in-frame ones; the method was immunoSEQ multiplex PCR. Among about 220,000 clones listed, almost 90% were seen once. The CDR3 covers 16 residues. Germline trimming cut 4 bases from V and 6 bases from J; bases unmatched to any gene: 7. Germline CDR1 MNHNY, CDR2 SVGAGI (reference sequence). This sequence originates from a man aged 25 to 40 who had been exposed to COVID-19. The chain links TRBV6-6 to TRBJ1-5, with 12 bases that match TRBD1. Sequences were obtained from PBMCs or T cells enriched from blood (not recorded which). CDR3 in amino acids: CASSWLGGQGAQPQHF. The CDR3 DNA reads as TGTGCCAGCAGTTGGTTGGGGGGACAGGGGGCTCAGCCCCAGCATTTT.